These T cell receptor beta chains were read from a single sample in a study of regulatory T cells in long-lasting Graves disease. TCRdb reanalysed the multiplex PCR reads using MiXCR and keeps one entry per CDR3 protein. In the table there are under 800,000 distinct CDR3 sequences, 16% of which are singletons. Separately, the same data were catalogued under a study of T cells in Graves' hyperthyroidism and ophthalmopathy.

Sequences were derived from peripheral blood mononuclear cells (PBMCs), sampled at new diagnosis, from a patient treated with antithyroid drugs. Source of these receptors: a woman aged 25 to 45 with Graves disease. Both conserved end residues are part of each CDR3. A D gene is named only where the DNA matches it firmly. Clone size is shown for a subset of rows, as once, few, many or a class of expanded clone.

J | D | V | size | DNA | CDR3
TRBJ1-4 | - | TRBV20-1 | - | TGCAGTGCTAGACAGGAGACTAATGAAAAACTGTTTTTT | CSARQETNEKLFF
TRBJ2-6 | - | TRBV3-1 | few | TGTGCCAGCAGCCAGGGGGCTGGGGCCAACGTCCTGACTTTC | CASSQGAGANVLTF
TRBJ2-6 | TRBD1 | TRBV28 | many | TGTGCCAGCAGTTCCGACAGGGCAGTTGGGGCCAACGTCCTGACTTTC | CASSSDRAVGANVLTF
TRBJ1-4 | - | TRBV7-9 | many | TGTGCCAGCAGCTTGGGACGGCCTGATGAAAAACTGTTTTTT | CASSLGRPDEKLFF
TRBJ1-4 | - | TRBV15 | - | TGTGCCACCAGCAGAGTAGGGGGAATGGGGGAAAAACTGTTTTTT | CATSRVGGMGEKLFF
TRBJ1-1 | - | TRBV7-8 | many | TGTGCCAGCAGCTTTCCGGCCGTGCCAACTGAAGCTTTCTTT | CASSFPAVPTEAFF
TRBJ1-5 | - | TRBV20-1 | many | TGCAGTGCTGCCTCTAGCAATCAGCCCCAGCATTTT | CSAASSNQPQHF
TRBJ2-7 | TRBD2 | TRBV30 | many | TGTGCCTGGAGTGTGGGACTAGAGGTCGAGCAGTACTTC | CAWSVGLEVEQYF
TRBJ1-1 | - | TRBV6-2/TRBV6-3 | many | TGTGCCAGCACCCCCGTAGGCCGACCAGGGTCAGGGACTGAAGCTTTCTTT | CASTPVGRPGSGTEAFF
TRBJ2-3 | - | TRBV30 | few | TGTGCCTGGAATCAAGAAGTCACAGATACGCAGTATTTT | CAWNQEVTDTQYF
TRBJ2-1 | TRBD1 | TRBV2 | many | TGTGCCAGCAGAAGGGACAGAGGTGAGCAGTTCTTC | CASRRDRGEQFF
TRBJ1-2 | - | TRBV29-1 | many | TGCAGCGTGGGAGGGGTGAACTATGGCTACACCTTC | CSVGGVNYGYTF
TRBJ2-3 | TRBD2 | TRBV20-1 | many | TGCAGTGCCCCTCGGAGCGGGATTAGCACAGATACGCAGTATTTT | CSAPRSGISTDTQYF
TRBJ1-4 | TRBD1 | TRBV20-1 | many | TGCAGTGGGACACAGGGGGCTTCGGTTGGAGAAAAACTGTTTTTT | CSGTQGASVGEKLFF
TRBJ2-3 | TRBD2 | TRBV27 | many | TGTGCCAGCAGTCCCAGACTAGCGGGAGTCCCAGATACGCAGTATTTT | CASSPRLAGVPDTQYF
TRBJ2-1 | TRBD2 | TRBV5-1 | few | TGCGCCAGCAGCTTGACCGGGACTACGAGTTACAATGAGCAGTTCTTC | CASSLTGTTSYNEQFF
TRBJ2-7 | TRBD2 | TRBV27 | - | TGTGCCAGCAGTTTATCTGTGGGAGGGTTCTACGAGCAGTACTTC | CASSLSVGGFYEQYF
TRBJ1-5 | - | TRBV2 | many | TGTGCCAGCAGCGGAGAGGACGTAGCAAATCAGCCCCAGCATTTT | CASSGEDVANQPQHF
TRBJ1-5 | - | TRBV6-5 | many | TGTGCCAGCAGTTACTCCGATCCCCAGGCATATAGCAATCAGCCCCAGCATTTT | CASSYSDPQAYSNQPQHF
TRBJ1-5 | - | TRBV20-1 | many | TGCAGTGCTAGTCCCAGCAACGATCAGCCCCAGCATTTT | CSASPSNDQPQHF
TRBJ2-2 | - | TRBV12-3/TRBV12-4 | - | TGTGCCAGCACCCGGGGGACCACCGGGGAGCTGTTTTTT | CASTRGTTGELFF
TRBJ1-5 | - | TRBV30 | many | TGTGCCTGGAGTATGACAGATAATCAGCCCCAGCATTTT | CAWSMTDNQPQHF
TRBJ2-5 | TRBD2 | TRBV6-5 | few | TGTGCCAGCAGTTCCCCTAGCGGGAGGGCACCAGAGACCCAGTACTTC | CASSSPSGRAPETQYF
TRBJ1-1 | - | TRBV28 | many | TGTGCCAGCAGTCCCACCTCGCACACTGAAGCTTTCTTT | CASSPTSHTEAFF
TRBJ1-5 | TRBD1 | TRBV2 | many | TGTGCCAGCGAGGGGGCGGATCAGCCCCAGCATTTT | CASEGADQPQHF
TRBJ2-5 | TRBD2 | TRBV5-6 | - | TGTGCCAGCAGCTTGGAGTCGCTAGCGGGAGCGAGAAAGACCCAGTACTTC | CASSLESLAGARKTQYF
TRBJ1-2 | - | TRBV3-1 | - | TGTGCCAGCAGCCACTCCGGTGGGGGAAATGGCTACACCTTC | CASSHSGGGNGYTF
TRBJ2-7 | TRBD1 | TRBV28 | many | TGTGCCAGCAGCCCAGCCGGGACAGGGGGCTACGAGCAGTACTTC | CASSPAGTGGYEQYF
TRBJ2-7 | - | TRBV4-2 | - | TGTGCCAGCAGCCTAGAAGCTTTCAGGGACACAATCGGCGAGCAGTACTTC | CASSLEAFRDTIGEQYF
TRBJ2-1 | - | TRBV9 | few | TGTGCCAGCAGCGTAGGCCCAGGGTCCTACAATGAGCAGTTCTTC | CASSVGPGSYNEQFF
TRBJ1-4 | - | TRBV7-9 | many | TGTGCCAGCAGCTTAATCGGTCCAGGGGCGGGTGAAAAACTGTTTTTT | CASSLIGPGAGEKLFF
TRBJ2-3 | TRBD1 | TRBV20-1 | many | TGCAGTGTTATCCAGGGGGCAGATACGCAGTATTTT | CSVIQGADTQYF
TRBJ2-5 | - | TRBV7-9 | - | TGTGCCAGCAGCTTAGGGGCTGCCCAAGAGACCCAGTACTTC | CASSLGAAQETQYF
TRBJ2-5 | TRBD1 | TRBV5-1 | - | TGCGCCAGCAGCCGTGAGGGGACAGGGCGAGAGACCCAGTACTTC | CASSREGTGRETQYF
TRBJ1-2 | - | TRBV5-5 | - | TGTGCCAGCAGCTTAGCCTTCGGGGAATCGCATGGCTACACCTTC | CASSLAFGESHGYTF
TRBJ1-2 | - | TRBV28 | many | TGTGCCAGCAGTTTCATTCAGGGGCCCGCCAACTATGGCTACACCTTC | CASSFIQGPANYGYTF
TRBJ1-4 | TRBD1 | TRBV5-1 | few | TGCGCCAGCAGAGAAGGGGGCGGCGGTGAAAAACTGTTTTTT | CASREGGGGEKLFF
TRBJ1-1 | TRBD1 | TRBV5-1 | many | TGCGCCAGCAGCTTGGCGTCAGGGGGTGAAGCTTTCTTT | CASSLASGGEAFF
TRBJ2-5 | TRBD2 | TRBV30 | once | TGTGCCTGGAGCCACCATAGCGGGAGTCTCGAGACCCAGTACTTC | CAWSHHSGSLETQYF
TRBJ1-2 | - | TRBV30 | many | TGTGCCTGGAGTTTGTCAGGAGGCTATGGCTACACCTTC | CAWSLSGGYGYTF